This record covers a single T cell receptor beta chain. No antigen is known for it. The PCR contained 60 Vbeta and 13 Jbeta primers. Authors' processing steps: There were tens of millions of unique TCR beta chains by a later count, and about 11 million of them were shared. Libraries were prepared by immunoSEQ multiplex PCR; TCRdb keeps only in-frame clonotypes and omits some of them. The V and J calls and the clone size are those of that table, but D and trimming were determined from the DNA. This repertoire shows 150,000 to 200,000 clones, over 75% found once; its top ten account for 1.1% to 1.5%. V lost 4 bases, J lost 1 base, and 7 bases lay in between. CDR3 size: 13 residues. Germline CDR1 reads MNHEY; CDR2 reads SMNVEV (reference sequence). This sample stems from a study of cytomegalovirus exposure and HLA in healthy donors. In the study overall: The early release's HLA-typed donors yielded approximately 85 million unique TCRs. Of the donors genotyped, a few hundred in all, about 80% fell in the Caucasian-associated ancestry cluster. The study, taken as a whole, reports: Overall, approximately 150 TCR beta chains were annotated as cytomegalovirus-associated.

The clonotype was recovered from a woman aged 25 to 39 in good health and CMV-seronegative. What was sequenced was PBMCs. This rearrangement joins TRBV27 to TRBJ1-1; D is unclear. CDR3 DNA: TGTGCCAGCAGTTACCGAGCGAACACTGAAGCTTTCTTT. Translation: CASSYRANTEAFF.